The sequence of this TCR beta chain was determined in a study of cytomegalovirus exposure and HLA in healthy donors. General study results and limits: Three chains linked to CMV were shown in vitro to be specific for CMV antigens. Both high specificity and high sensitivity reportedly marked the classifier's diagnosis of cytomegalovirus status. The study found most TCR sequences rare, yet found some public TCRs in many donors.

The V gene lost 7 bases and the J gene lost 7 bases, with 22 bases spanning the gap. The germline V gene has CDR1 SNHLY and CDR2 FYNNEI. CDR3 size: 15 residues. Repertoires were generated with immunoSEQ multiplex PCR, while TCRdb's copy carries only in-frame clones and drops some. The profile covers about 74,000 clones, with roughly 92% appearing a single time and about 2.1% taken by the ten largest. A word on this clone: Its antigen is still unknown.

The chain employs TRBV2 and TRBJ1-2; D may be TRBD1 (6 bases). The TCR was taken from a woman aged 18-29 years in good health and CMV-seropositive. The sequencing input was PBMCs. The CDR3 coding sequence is TGTGCCAGCACCCTATTTACGGAGGGGGGGGTTGGCTACACCTTC. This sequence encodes CASTLFTEGGVGYTF.